A selection of T cell receptor beta chains follows, all from one sample in a study of blood T cell repertoires in COVID-19. The table came from immunoSEQ multiplex PCR; TCRdb's copy has only in-frame clones and leaves some out. The table records approximately 190,000 clones, roughly 80% of them present only once. Input material: PBMCs or T cells enriched from blood (not recorded which). These receptor sequences come from a woman aged 60-70 years with acute COVID-19. Both conserved end residues are trimmed from each CDR3.

j_gene,v_gene,CDR3aa
TRBJ2-7,TRBV3-1/TRBV3-2,ASSQTSGRTEQY
TRBJ1-2,TRBV2,ASSERGQTPGYGYT
TRBJ1-5,TRBV28,ASSHGTGNQPQH
TRBJ2-5,TRBV6-2/TRBV6-3,ASSYGADQETQY
TRBJ1-6,TRBV5-6,ASSPDGLSNNSPLH
TRBJ2-3,TRBV7-2,ASSFPSGRGTDTQY
TRBJ1-2,TRBV18,ASSPSRDSLYT
TRBJ2-7,TRBV6-1,ASSELPASGRYYEQY
TRBJ2-5,TRBV5-5,ASSLASNGYQETQY
TRBJ1-1,TRBV6-1,ASSFETGVRTEAF
TRBJ2-1,TRBV10-3,AISESFSGRAGNEQF
TRBJ1-2,TRBV19,ASKTTRTGADYGYT
TRBJ2-5,TRBV9,ASSPADREETQY
TRBJ2-7,TRBV7-9,ASSSEIDRRGEQY
TRBJ1-6,TRBV6-2/TRBV6-3,ASSPRTGGSSYNSPLH
TRBJ1-1,TRBV29-1,SGGGRNTEAF
TRBJ2-7,TRBV4-2,ASSREASYEQY
TRBJ1-2,TRBV5-4,ATAWGGGNYGYT
TRBJ1-4,TRBV4-3,ASSQAGGGLNEKLF
TRBJ1-5,TRBV12-3/TRBV12-4,ASSFQFNQPQH
TRBJ1-5,TRBV19,ASKLFGNQPQH
TRBJ1-1,TRBV10-2,ASSELRKWAF
TRBJ2-4,TRBV19,ASSPSLGAKNIQY
TRBJ2-3,TRBV5-6,ASSLELAGDTDTQY
TRBJ1-1,TRBV19,ASSEQLNTEAF
TRBJ2-5,TRBV4-1,ASSQLSGETQY
TRBJ2-3,TRBV14,ASRPQRSSTDTQY